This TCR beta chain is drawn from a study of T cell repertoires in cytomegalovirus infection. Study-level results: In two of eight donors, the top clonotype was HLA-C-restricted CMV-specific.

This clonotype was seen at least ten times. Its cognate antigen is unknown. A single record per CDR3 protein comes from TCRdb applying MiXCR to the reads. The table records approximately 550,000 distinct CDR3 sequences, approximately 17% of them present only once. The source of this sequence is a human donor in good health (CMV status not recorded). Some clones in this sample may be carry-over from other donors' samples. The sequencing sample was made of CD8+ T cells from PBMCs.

The CDR3 reads CASSEDYEDRPLNTEAFF. The CDR3 DNA reads TGTGCCAGCAGTGAAGATTATGAGGACAGACCACTGAACACTGAAGCTTTCTTT. V is TRBV6-1 and J is TRBJ1-1, with D tentatively TRBD1 (6 bases). Germline V gene lookup returns CDR1 MNHNS and CDR2 SASEGT. This CDR3 contains 18 residues. With 1 base removed from V and 0 bases from J, the gap between germline ends came to 18 bases.